This is a list of T cell receptor beta chains from one sample in a study of blood T cell repertoires in COVID-19. TCRdb's copy holds only in-frame clones and misses some; the assay was immunoSEQ multiplex PCR. The data show some 190,000 clones, 85% to 90% seen once. Sample: PBMCs or T cells enriched from blood (not recorded which). These receptor sequences come from a woman aged 40 to 50 with acute COVID-19. Both conserved end residues are part of each CDR3.

j_gene	v_gene	CDR3aa
TRBJ1-2	TRBV9	CASSVNAGGRGYTF
TRBJ1-1	TRBV19	CASSRRGRDTEAFF
TRBJ1-6	TRBV14	CASSGESGWNSPLHF
TRBJ1-1	TRBV5-1	CASSLYGQSNTEAFF
TRBJ2-3	TRBV6-5	CASKTGKTDTQYF
TRBJ2-7	TRBV5-1	CASSPTLGVGGYEQYF
TRBJ2-1	TRBV2	CASREGLAKNEQFF
TRBJ1-2	TRBV18	CASSPRAGHAGYTF
TRBJ1-1	TRBV20-1	CSASYRAFRGDTEAFF
TRBJ2-7	TRBV28	CAIPPAGGYEQYF
TRBJ2-7	TRBV7-9	CASSPEGGVREQYF
TRBJ2-2	TRBV28	CASSLGGTGELFF
TRBJ2-7	TRBV14	CASSQELVFRAEQYF
TRBJ1-5	TRBV2	CASRRQNQPQHF
TRBJ2-1	TRBV7-9	CASSDLLKLGRGGGNEQFF
TRBJ2-5	TRBV9	CASSVGVAGTETQYF
TRBJ2-1	TRBV27	CASSLLAGPYNEQFF
TRBJ1-5	TRBV30	CAWSSGNSNQPQHF
TRBJ2-1	TRBV5-4	CASSPVSSSYNEQFF
TRBJ2-7	TRBV12-3/TRBV12-4	CASSMTGSEQYF
TRBJ1-4	TRBV12-5	CASGFGRTNEKLFF
TRBJ1-1	TRBV30	CAWNYGGWNTEAFF
TRBJ1-2	TRBV5-1	CASSRGEVPYGYTF
TRBJ1-6	TRBV6-5	CASSLGQGLNSPLHF
TRBJ1-5	TRBV6-5	CASSMKGQGWGAQHF